This T cell receptor beta chain was recorded in a study of T cells after yellow fever vaccination. Study-wide points: The CD4 compartment and the CD8 compartment contained a small share of clonotypes in common. Among primary-vaccination clones, most reappeared after the booster, at approximately 97% for CD4 and more than 75% for CD8.

Trimming left V 4 bases short and J 1 base short, with 7 bases between. The germline V gene has CDR1 SNHLY and CDR2 FYNNEI. This CDR3 spans 13 amino acids. Details on this clonotype: The antigen is not known.

MiXCR, run by TCRdb on the 5' RACE reads, gives a single entry per CDR3 protein. This table has about 300,000 distinct CDR3 sequences, less than 9.5% appearing once. This TCR was recovered from a man between 18 and 35 years old who received the YFV17D yellow fever vaccine. This specimen consisted of CD4+ T cells sorted from PBMCs, obtained 5 days after the yellow fever booster vaccination. The chain uses TRBV2 and TRBJ1-1; weak D call: TRBD1 (5 bases). CDR3 nucleotide sequence: TGTGCCAGCAGTGGAGGGGAGAACACTGAAGCTTTCTTT. It encodes CASSGGENTEAFF.